This TCR beta chain was documented in a study of a mutant IDH1 vaccine in newly diagnosed glioma. Per germline, CDR1 KGHSH and CDR2 LQKENI. The V gene lost 3 bases and the J gene lost 0 bases, with 18 bases spanning the gap. This CDR3 comprises 18 residues. Turning to this clone: Its target is not known.

Time point noted: week 11, during vaccination. Every single dose of the vaccine, 300 ug of mutant IDH1 20-mer peptide, came with topical imiquimod. The assay was immunoSEQ multiplex PCR, and TCRdb's table has in-frame clones only and misses some. The repertoire consists of some 120,000 clones, with around four fifths occurring once and the leading ten covering 4.5% to 6%. The V and J genes are TRBV18 and TRBJ1-3; a weak D match, TRBD1 (6 bases). The receptor comes from a man aged 40-49 years with glioma. This sample comprised PBMCs, obtained from a glioma patient whose treatment included an IDH1 peptide vaccine. DNA for the CDR3: TGTGCCAGCTCACCCGGAAAGGGACAACGATACTCTGGAAACACCATATATTTT. It translates to CASSPGKGQRYSGNTIYF.